This T cell receptor beta chain was captured in a study of cytomegalovirus exposure and HLA in healthy donors. Researchers ran the PCR with 60 Vbeta and 13 Jbeta primers. Sequencing used immunoSEQ multiplex PCR; TCRdb keeps in-frame clones, though not all of them. This sample carries roughly 190,000 clones, approximately 81% of them seen once, and the ten largest clones take around 4%. Study-level results: Beyond CMV serostatus, there was no information to go on about immune exposure.

About this clone itself: The antigen remains unidentified.

The CDR3 length is 13 residues. In germline, CDR1 is KGHSH, CDR2 LQKENI. This sequence joins TRBV18 and TRBJ1-2; the match to TRBD1 covers 7 bases. The sequence came from a man in his fifties or sixties in good health and CMV-seronegative. Material: PBMCs. The CDR3 DNA reads TGTGGTGAAGGGGGCTTCAATAGCGGCGGCTACACCTTC. Its protein is CGEGGFNSGGYTF. The full variable domain, in which reference TRBV18 and TRBJ1-2 provide the parts outside the CDR3, is NAGVMQNPRHLVRRRGQEARLRCSPMKGHSHVYWYRQLPEEGLKFMVYLQKENIIDESGMPKERFSAEFPKEGPSILRIQQVVRGDSAAYFCGEGGFNSGGYTFGSGTRLTVV.